This T cell receptor (beta chain) stems from a study of T-cell reconstitution after alpha-beta-depleted transplantation in children. Unique molecular identifiers were built into the TCRbeta library. TCRdb fed the PCR reads into MiXCR, producing one record per CDR3 protein. Of 70,000 to 95,000 distinct CDR3 sequences listed, about 12% are singletons. This clonotype was recorded at least ten times. Germline trimming cut 4 bases from V and 10 bases from J; bases unmatched to any gene: 9. The CDR3 loop spans 15 amino acids. Germline CDR1 and CDR2: MNHEY and SVGAGI. The clonotype was recovered from a human donor who donated a stem cell graft to a child with inherited bone marrow failure. The chain uses TRBV6-5 and TRBJ1-4, with 10 bases aligning to TRBD1. Source: PBMCs from the stem cell graft donor, taken from the stem cell graft. The CDR3 region is CASSSGQGFALKLFF. The CDR3 DNA follows: TGTGCCAGCAGTTCGGGACAGGGGTTCGCCTTAAAACTGTTTTTT.